What follows are 19 T cell receptor beta chains derived from one specimen sequenced in a study of blood T cells in healthy people across ages. With a J-beta primer mix and a sample-barcoded 5' primer, a second PCR ran 7 to 11 cycles. TCRdb reprocessed the 5' RACE reads via MiXCR and lists one record per CDR3 protein. Here the sample spans more than 1,000,000 distinct CDR3 sequences, approximately 26% being singletons. This sample also appeared in a second study, on T cells of mothers and their children.

Sample: blood. The origin of the receptors is a girl aged 2 to 10 in good health.

Only a few counts were recorded for this clonotype. The chain joins TRBV7-2 to TRBJ2-1; TRBD2 aligns across 7 bases. Germline V lookup: CDR1 SGHTA, CDR2 FQGNSA. Losses at the gene ends were 2 bases for V and 4 bases for J; bases not matched to a gene: 2. This CDR3 comprises 14 residues. The CDR3 nucleotides read TGTGCCAGCAGCTTACTGCGGGAGTACAATGAGCAGTTCTTC. Translation gives CASSLLREYNEQFF.

The chain carries TRBV27 and TRBJ1-2; D is unresolved. Germline loops: CDR1 MNHEY, CDR2 SMNVEV (reference sequence). The CDR3 is made up of 12 amino acids. V lost 3 bases and J 11 bases, leaving 13 bases between the germline ends. This CDR3 reads CASSFIGGGYTF. The CDR3 DNA sequence: TGTGCCAGCAGTTTTATTGGCGGTGGTTACACCTTC.

The chain has TRBV6-2 or TRBV6-3 and TRBJ1-6; no clear D. The ends were cut back, 7 bases at V and 6 bases at J, with 7 bases in the middle. CDR1 is MNHEY and CDR2 is SVGEGT in the germline V gene. The CDR3 extends over 12 amino acids. The CDR3 DNA reads TGTGCCAGCAAGGACCCTAATTCACCCCTCCACTTT. Its protein is CASKDPNSPLHF.

The chain joins TRBV27 to TRBJ2-7; D is perhaps TRBD2 (6 bases). This CDR3 has 14 amino acids. V lost 4 bases and J 0 bases, leaving 10 bases between the germline ends. Germline values: CDR1 MNHEY, CDR2 SMNVEV (reference sequence). CDR3: CASSSASDSYEQYF. CDR3 nucleotides: TGTGCCAGCAGTTCCGCTAGCGACTCCTACGAGCAGTACTTC.

The rearrangement links TRBV12-3 or TRBV12-4 to TRBJ1-4; D is unresolved. V lost 10 bases and J 7 bases, leaving 13 bases between the germline ends. The CDR3 runs to 12 residues. CDR3 sequence: CATGFGGEKLFF. The CDR3 DNA reads TGTGCCACCGGGTTTGGAGGTGAAAAACTGTTTTTT.

This clonotype turned up a few times. CDR3: CATSTYLGQLYSNQPQHF. CDR3 in DNA: TGTGCCACCAGCACTTACCTGGGACAGCTTTATAGCAATCAGCCCCAGCATTTT. V is TRBV15 and J is TRBJ1-5; TRBD1 matches at 7 bases. Germline CDR1 and CDR2: LNHNV and YYDKDF (reference sequence). The CDR3 runs 18 residues. Unmatched junction bases numbered 12, after V lost 4 bases and J lost 0 bases.

This chain uses TRBV7-9 with TRBJ1-4, with D uncertain. There are 15 residues in the CDR3. CDR1 and CDR2 from the germline V gene are SEHNR and FQNEAQ (reference sequence). The V end was cut by 3 bases, the J end by 5 bases, with 13 bases between. The CDR3 spells CASSLIGSSNEKLFF. In nucleotides, the CDR3 is TGTGCCAGCAGCTTGATTGGGAGCTCCAATGAAAAACTGTTTTTT.

This sequence joins TRBV20-1 and TRBJ2-3; D is possibly TRBD2 (6 bases). V was pared by 1 base and J by 1 base, with 18 bases between. The CDR3 spans 17 residues. Germline V gene sequence: CDR1 DFQATT, CDR2 SNEGSKA (reference sequence). The chain's CDR3 is CSARVGWRGAGTDTQYF. CDR3 DNA sequence: TGCAGTGCTAGAGTCGGTTGGCGGGGAGCAGGCACAGATACGCAGTATTTT.

The genes are TRBV12-3 or TRBV12-4 and TRBJ2-4; 10 bases are a match to TRBD1. Trimming cost V 6 bases and J 1 base; bases outside gene matches: 6. The CDR3 is 16 residues long. CDR3 region: CASRPRQGAAKNIQYF. DNA of the CDR3: TGTGCCAGCAGACCACGACAGGGGGCTGCCAAAAACATTCAGTACTTC.

This clonotype turned up a few times. The CDR3 DNA reads as TGCGCCAGCCCTCAAGAGGGCAATGAGCAGTTCTTC. Translation: CASPQEGNEQFF. The chain is built from TRBV5-1 and TRBJ2-1; D possibly corresponds to TRBD2 (5 bases). Germline-derived CDR1 and CDR2 are SGHRS and YFSETQ. Trimming removed 7 bases at V and 6 bases at J, with 11 bases between. The CDR3 has 12 amino acids.

V is TRBV6-2 or TRBV6-3 and J is TRBJ2-1, with 8 bases matching TRBD1. Germline V lookup: CDR1 MNHEY, CDR2 SVGEGT. Germline trimming cut 1 base from V and 7 bases from J; bases unmatched to any gene: 6. This CDR3 has 15 residues. This CDR3 reads CASSYYETGENEQFF. CDR3 DNA: TGTGCCAGCAGTTACTATGAGACAGGGGAAAATGAGCAGTTCTTC.

The V gene is TRBV20-1, the J gene TRBJ2-5; 9 bases map to TRBD2. Germline V lookup: CDR1 DFQATT, CDR2 SNEGSKA (reference sequence). Unmatched junction bases numbered 6, after V lost 2 bases and J lost 5 bases. This CDR3 has 14 residues. The CDR3 spells CSARRGGAGETQYF. CDR3 bases: TGCAGTGCTAGACGCGGGGGGGCTGGGGAGACCCAGTACTTC.

To note about this clonotype: The junction and the germline gene differ at one end; a read error may be behind it. This chain connects TRBV6-5 to TRBJ1-3; D is unresolved. From germline, CDR1 is MNHEY and CDR2 SVGAGI. This CDR3 spans 15 amino acids. CDR3 amino acids: CTSSAEAGSGNTIYF. The CDR3 bases are TGTACCAGCAGTGCGGAGGCCGGCTCTGGAAACACCATATATTTT.

The J gene is TRBJ1-1, the V gene TRBV20-1; D not resolved. CDR1 is DFQATT and CDR2 is SNEGSKA in the germline V gene (reference sequence). Between the trimmed V and J ends, which lost 1 base and 10 bases, there was a span of 19 bases. The length of the CDR3 is 14 residues. The CDR3 sequence is CSARAIIGEVRAFF. The CDR3 region has the DNA TGCAGTGCTAGAGCAATCATCGGGGAGGTTCGAGCTTTCTTT.

This clonotype has a handful of counts. The V gene is TRBV28, the J gene TRBJ2-4; D unresolved. The CDR3 extends over 15 amino acids. The germline V and J ends were trimmed by 6 bases and 1 base, with 13 bases remaining between them. Germline CDR1 and CDR2: MDHEN and SYDVKM. The chain's CDR3 is CASRSLTGAKNIQYF. The CDR3, as DNA: TGTGCCAGCAGATCCCTTACGGGTGCCAAAAACATTCAGTACTTC. The complete variable domain, with remaining parts taken from reference TRBV28 and TRBJ2-4, reads DVKVTQSSRYLVKRTGEKVFLECVQDMDHENMFWYRQDPGLGLRLIYFSYDVKMKEKGDIPEGYSVSREKKERFSLILESASTNQTSMYLCASRSLTGAKNIQYFGAGTRLSVL.

This chain connects TRBV20-1 to TRBJ2-5; no reliable D call. The germline gives CDR1 DFQATT, CDR2 SNEGSKA (reference sequence). This CDR3 comprises 13 residues. V was cut by 1 base and J by 0 bases, with 6 bases left in between. The CDR3 reads CSARVQYQETQYF. The CDR3 bases are TGCAGTGCTAGAGTACAGTACCAAGAGACCCAGTACTTC.

This clonotype was recorded a few times. The chain employs TRBV20-1 and TRBJ1-1; TRBD1 aligns across 7 bases. The junction had 5 bases not matched to a gene; V was cut back by 4 bases and J by 3 bases. The CDR3 is 13 residues long. The germline V gene encodes CDR1 DFQATT and CDR2 SNEGSKA (reference sequence). CDR3 residues: CSAKTGSDTEAFF. The CDR3 DNA reads as TGCAGTGCTAAGACAGGGAGCGACACTGAAGCTTTCTTT.

This clonotype was seen a few times. This chain joins TRBV24-1 and TRBJ2-5; 8 nucleotides agree with TRBD1. With the DNA end fitting TRBJ2-1 better, the J assignment may be wrong. CDR1 and CDR2 (germline): KGHDR, SFDVKD. CDR3 length equals 16 residues. Here the CDR3 reads CATSDIGQGNYNEQFF. DNA for the CDR3: TGTGCCACCAGTGATATAGGACAGGGAAATTACAATGAGCAGTTCTTC.

The genes are TRBV7-8 and TRBJ2-5; 10 positions agree with TRBD2. The CDR3 has 16 amino acids. Germline V CDR1 and CDR2: SGHVS, FQNEAQ. Trimming at V came to 4 bases and at J to 5 bases, leaving 10 bases not matched to a gene. CDR3 sequence reads: CASSSLSGRRGETQYF. The CDR3 DNA follows: TGTGCCAGCAGCTCCCTTAGCGGGAGGCGCGGGGAGACCCAGTACTTC.